These 3 T cell receptor beta chains were sequenced from one sample in a study of CD8 T cells in Susac syndrome. Random hexamers were used to reverse transcribe the RNA input (about 0.5 to 1 ug). From the immunoSEQ multiplex PCR reads, TCRdb called clonotypes with MiXCR, one entry per CDR3 protein. The sample includes hundreds of thousands of distinct CDR3 sequences, 90% to 96% of them seen just once. The sample comprised CD4+ T cells from PBMCs. Every receptor here comes from a human donor with Susac syndrome.

The chain joins TRBV11-2 to TRBJ2-1, with TRBD1 identical over 9 bases. The CDR3 is made up of 15 amino acids. From germline, CDR1 is SGHAT and CDR2 FQNNGV. V lost 5 bases and J lost 8; bases outside the gene matches: 10. The CDR3 sequence: CASSPRQGGVHEQFF. The CDR3 DNA is TGTGCCAGCAGCCCCCGACAGGGGGGAGTTCATGAGCAGTTCTTC.

J is TRBJ2-5 and V is TRBV29-1, with D possibly TRBD1 on 5 matching bases. The CDR3 is 12 residues long. V was trimmed by 6 bases and J by 2 bases, leaving 10 bases between them. Germline V lookup: CDR1 SQVTM, CDR2 ANQGSEA. CDR3 DNA sequence: TGCAGCGTCTCGACAGAGCAAGAGACCCAGTACTTC. This translates into CSVSTEQETQYF.

The rearrangement uses TRBV10-3 and TRBJ1-1; D remains unclear. Per the germline V gene, CDR1 is ENHRY and CDR2 is SYGVKD. Trimming pared 4 bases from V and 3 bases from J, leaving 9 bases between. This CDR3 is built from 13 residues. The CDR3 coding sequence is TGTGCCATCAGTGGGGGTAGGGACACTGAAGCTTTCTTT. Encoded protein: CAISGGRDTEAFF.